This T cell receptor (beta chain) stems from a study of T cell repertoires in cytomegalovirus infection. Study context: Matching HLA type, along with CMV infection, was indicated by public TCR beta signatures.

This clonotype came up a few times. The target antigen is unknown. Study-wide findings and caveats: Public TCR beta family frequency separated CMV-and-HLA carriers, including in an independent cohort. Dominant in the ex vivo response were TCR beta clonotypes restricted by HLA-C and specific for CMV.

MiXCR, run by TCRdb on the reads, gives a single entry per CDR3 protein. The profile shows about 310,000 distinct CDR3 sequences, about 17% of them singletons. CDR3 size: 14 residues. Trimming pared 5 bases from V and 4 bases from J, leaving 14 bases between. Sequencing was performed on PBMCs. The rearrangement uses TRBV12-3 or TRBV12-4 and TRBJ1-2; no definite D call. The TCR sequence derives from a human donor in good health (CMV status not recorded). Some clones in this sample may be carry-over from other donors' samples. The CDR3 sequence is CASSPQQAGYGYTF. The CDR3 bases are TGTGCCAGCAGTCCCCAGCAGGCGGGCTATGGCTACACCTTC.